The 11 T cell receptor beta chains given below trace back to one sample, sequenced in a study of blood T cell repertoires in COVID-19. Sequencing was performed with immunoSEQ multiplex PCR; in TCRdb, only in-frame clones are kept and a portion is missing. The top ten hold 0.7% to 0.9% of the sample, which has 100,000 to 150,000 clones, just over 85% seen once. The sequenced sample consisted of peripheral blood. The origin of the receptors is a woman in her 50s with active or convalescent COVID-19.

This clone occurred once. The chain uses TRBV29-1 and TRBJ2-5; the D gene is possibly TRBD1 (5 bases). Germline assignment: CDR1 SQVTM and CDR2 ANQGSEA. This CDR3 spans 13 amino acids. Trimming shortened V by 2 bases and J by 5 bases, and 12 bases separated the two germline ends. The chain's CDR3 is CSVEKGAGETQYF. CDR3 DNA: TGCAGCGTTGAAAAAGGGGCAGGGGAGACCCAGTACTTC.

This chain's CDR3 is CASKLASDTQYF. The DNA of the CDR3 is TGTGCCAGCAAACTAGCGTCAGATACGCAGTATTTT. The chain couples TRBV28 to TRBJ2-3; 7 bases map to TRBD2. Germline-derived CDR1 and CDR2 are MDHEN and SYDVKM. J gave up 4 bases and V 7 bases, and 2 bases lay outside the gene matches. This CDR3 region has 12 residues.

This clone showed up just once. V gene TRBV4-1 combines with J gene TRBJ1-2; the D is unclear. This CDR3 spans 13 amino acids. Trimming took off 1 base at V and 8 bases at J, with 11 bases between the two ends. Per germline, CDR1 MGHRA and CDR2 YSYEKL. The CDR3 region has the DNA TGCGCCAGCAGCCAAGGATCCCTGCGGGGCTACACCTTC. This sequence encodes CASSQGSLRGYTF.

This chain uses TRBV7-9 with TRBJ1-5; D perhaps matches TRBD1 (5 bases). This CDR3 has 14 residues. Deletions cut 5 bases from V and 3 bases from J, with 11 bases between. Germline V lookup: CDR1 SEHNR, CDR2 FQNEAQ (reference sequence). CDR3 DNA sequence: TGTGCCAGCAGCGACGACAGCGCCAATCAGCCCCAGCATTTT. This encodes CASSDDSANQPQHF.

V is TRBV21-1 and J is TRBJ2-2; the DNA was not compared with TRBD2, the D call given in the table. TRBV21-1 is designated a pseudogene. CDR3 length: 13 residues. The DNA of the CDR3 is TGTGCCAGCAGCACCCGGGGCACCGGGGAGCTGTTTTTT. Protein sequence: CASSTRGTGELFF.

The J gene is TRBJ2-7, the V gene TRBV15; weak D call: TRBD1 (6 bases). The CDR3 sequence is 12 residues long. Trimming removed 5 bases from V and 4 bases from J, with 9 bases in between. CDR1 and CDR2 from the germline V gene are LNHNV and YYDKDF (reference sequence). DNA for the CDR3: TGTGCCACCAGCCAAGACAGGTACGAGCAGTACTTC. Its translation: CATSQDRYEQYF.

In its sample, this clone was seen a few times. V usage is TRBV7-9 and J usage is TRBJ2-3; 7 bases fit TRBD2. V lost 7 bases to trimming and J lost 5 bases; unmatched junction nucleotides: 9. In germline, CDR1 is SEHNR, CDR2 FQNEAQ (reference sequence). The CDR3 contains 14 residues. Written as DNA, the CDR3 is TGTGCCAGCACCCAAAGGATAGCGGGAGATACGCAGTATTTT. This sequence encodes CASTQRIAGDTQYF.

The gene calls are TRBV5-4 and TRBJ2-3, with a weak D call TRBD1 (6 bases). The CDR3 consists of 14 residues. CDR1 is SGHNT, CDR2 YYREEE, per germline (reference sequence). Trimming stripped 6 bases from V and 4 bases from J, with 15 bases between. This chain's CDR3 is CASMGATTPDTQYF. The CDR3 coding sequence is TGTGCCAGCATGGGGGCGACTACTCCAGATACGCAGTATTTT.

CDR3 sequence: CSVGGPYEQYF. The CDR3 DNA follows: TGCAGCGTTGGGGGCCCGTACGAGCAGTACTTC. The V gene is TRBV29-1, the J gene TRBJ2-7, with D tentatively TRBD1 (5 bases). V was clipped by 4 bases and J by 4 bases, with 8 bases between them. The CDR3 has 11 residues. Germline values: CDR1 SQVTM, CDR2 ANQGSEA.

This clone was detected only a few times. The CDR3, as DNA: TGTGCCAGCAGCTTTTTGCTACCCACTGAAGCTTTCTTT. Translated, it gives CASSFLLPTEAFF. The chain links TRBV5-5 to TRBJ1-1; D is uncertain. V lost 2 bases and J lost 4, with 9 bases in between. CDR1 is SGHKS, CDR2 YYEKEE, per germline (reference sequence). The CDR3 contains 13 residues.

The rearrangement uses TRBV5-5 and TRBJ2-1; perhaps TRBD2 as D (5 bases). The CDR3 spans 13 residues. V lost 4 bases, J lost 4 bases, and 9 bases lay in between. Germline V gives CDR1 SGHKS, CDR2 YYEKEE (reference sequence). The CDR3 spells CASSLDWYNEQFF. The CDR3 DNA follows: TGTGCCAGCAGCCTGGACTGGTACAATGAGCAGTTCTTC.